This T cell receptor beta chain originates from a study of shared clonotypes between healthy human individuals (dated by TCRdb to 2020 to 2021). As for the study more broadly: The cohort included a few men and two women between 18 and 49 years of age. For each donor, CD4 naive and CD4 memory were each given three plates, CD8 naive was given two plates, and CD8 memory was given one plate. To estimate repertoire size and how much clonotype sharing occurs between individuals, the study deeply sequenced the blood TCR repertoires of several healthy adults. Libraries were prepared and TCR repertoires were sequenced by different laboratories using diverse techniques, in order to increase sequencing depth and limit assay-specific biases. Per donor, leukapheresis produced somewhere between about 0.9 and 9.5 billion PBMCs.

Study-wide findings and limitations: Based on pairwise subsampling, the degree of clonotype sharing among donors was expected to be affected by sequencing depth. About 5% of naive CD4, more than 3% of naive CD8, about 2.1% of memory CD4, and roughly 0.4% of memory CD8 clonotypes were shared across four donors. The small number of donors limited the genetic and exposure-history diversity represented. Incomplete sequencing was indicated by rarefaction of sorted-subset datasets, despite the large sequencing depth. Only blood was sampled, and tissue TCR repertoires likely differ from those in blood. Naive subsets generally had larger estimated clonotype richness than memory subsets. Compared with non-shared clonotypes, the clonotypes found in all four sorted-subset donors had higher generation probabilities.

Using the deep immunoSEQ assay, TCR CDR3 regions were amplified from genomic DNA by multiplex PCR. For each cell subset, the extracted genomic DNA was distributed evenly across all wells of several immunoSEQ 96-well plates, and each plate served as one replicate. For sorted subsets, approximately 210 ng of genomic DNA, equivalent to around 30,000 T cell genomes, went into each replicate PCR. Purified libraries were measured with a Qubit 3.0 fluorometer, size-checked on a Bioanalyzer 2100, and measured again with the KAPA Library Quantification kit. Every immunoSEQ 96-well plate was sequenced on a dedicated single-read 150-cycle Illumina NextSeq 550 flow cell. From the authors' description of their analysis: Because the immunoSEQ output held only junctional sequences and lacked quality scores, the filtering could not match the filtering applied to full-length reads. Sequences were annotated with PyIR, a Python wrapper for IgBLAST v1.9, and V/J genes and CDR3 were assigned using IMGT germline references. Reads with weak V/J assignments (E-value above 1e-6), missing CDR3, stop codons, out-of-frame junctions, or ambiguous translated residues were removed. A V3J clonotype was defined by an identical inferred V gene, J gene, and CDR3 amino acid sequence. The percentage overlap between two repertoires was calculated by dividing the number of shared unique clonotypes by the size of the smaller repertoire. Richness of each repertoire was evaluated using RTK rarefaction, the Chao1 estimator, and Recon v2.1 estimates of unobserved clonotypes. For all TCRbeta clonotypes obtained by the gDNA method from a handful of donors, generation probabilities were computed with OLGA. As stored in TCRdb, this immuneACCESS dataset retains in-frame rearrangements with V and J assigned. A fraction of the clones does not appear; measured against another copy, unresolved V genes explain less than half of the discrepancy, and the remainder lacks a known reason. From that table come the V and J calls and clone size; the DNA was used to work out D and trimming. This sample lists around 1.9 million clones; roughly 91% were detected once. The ten top clones hold more than 1.5% of the sample.

CD8 naive samples were obtained by positive selection for CCR7 among CD45RO-negative cells, yielding a CD45RA+CCR7+ population from which TemRA cells were excluded. The donors were healthy, HIV-negative adults who had no recently reported acute infections or vaccinations. Every donor was a Caucasian adult living in Nashville, Tennessee, USA. Blood was obtained by leukapheresis, after which PBMCs were separated by Ficoll-Histopaque density gradient centrifugation and cryopreserved in liquid nitrogen vapor phase. Purity and quantity of every magnetically sorted T cell population were checked by analytical flow cytometry. Each sorted fraction had its genomic DNA isolated and then quantified by UV absorbance on a Nanodrop 2000c. This clone was counted a few times. What this receptor recognizes is not known. No base qualities exist here, and no much larger clone lies one base off it. Additional DNA sequences in this sample encode the identical CDR3.

Based on the germline V gene, the CDR1 and CDR2 sequences are SGHRS and YFSETQ. Trimming takes 0 bases from V and 7 bases from J, and the germline ends sit 1 base apart. Including cysteine and phenylalanine, the CDR3 has 11 amino acids. Just CDR3 DNA is preserved here, 33 bases in frame from base 1. In this chain, TRBV5-1 is recombined with TRBJ1-4, with the D gene not clear enough to name. Sequenced: naive CD8+ T cells from PBMCs. The cell subset or site label here, explained by the study, means: CD45RA+CCR7+. The source is a man between 18 and 29 years old in good health. Some clones in this sample may be carry-over from other donors' samples. The CDR3 sequence is CASSLGEKLFF. The DNA is TGCGCCAGCAGCTTGGGTGAAAAACTGTTTTTT.